Reported below is one T cell receptor (beta chain). The antigen remains undetermined. The entirety of the isolated RNA underwent reverse transcription, so expressed TCRB transcripts were sequenced. Using immunoSEQ multiplex PCR, the repertoire was profiled, and TCRdb retains in-frame clones only, with some absent. Among approximately 260,000 clones listed, just over 20% were seen once. These data come from a study of beta chain features in type 1 diabetes. Study-wide points: Shortening of TCRB CDR3s, moderate but significant, appeared in all four CD4+ subsets of Type 1 diabetes patients.

Germline lookup yields CDR1 LNHDA and CDR2 SQIVND (reference sequence). After removal of 5 bases from V and 3 bases from J, the junction contained 8 bases not matched to a gene. CDR3 length equals 15 residues. Sequencing was carried out using naive CD4+ T cells from blood. The sequence came from a middle-aged woman with type 1 diabetes. The chain links TRBV19 to TRBJ2-7, with 9 nucleotides matching TRBD1. This CDR3 reads CASSSSGTGFYEQYF. CDR3 DNA: TGTGCCAGTAGTTCCTCCGGGACAGGGTTCTACGAGCAGTACTTC. The variable domain in full, with the rest retrieved from reference TRBV19 and TRBJ2-7, is DGGITQSPKYLFRKEGQNVTLSCEQNLNHDAMYWYRQDPGQGLRLIYYSQIVNDFQKGDIAEGYSVSREKKESFPLTVTSAQKNPTAFYLCASSSSGTGFYEQYFGPGTRLTVT.